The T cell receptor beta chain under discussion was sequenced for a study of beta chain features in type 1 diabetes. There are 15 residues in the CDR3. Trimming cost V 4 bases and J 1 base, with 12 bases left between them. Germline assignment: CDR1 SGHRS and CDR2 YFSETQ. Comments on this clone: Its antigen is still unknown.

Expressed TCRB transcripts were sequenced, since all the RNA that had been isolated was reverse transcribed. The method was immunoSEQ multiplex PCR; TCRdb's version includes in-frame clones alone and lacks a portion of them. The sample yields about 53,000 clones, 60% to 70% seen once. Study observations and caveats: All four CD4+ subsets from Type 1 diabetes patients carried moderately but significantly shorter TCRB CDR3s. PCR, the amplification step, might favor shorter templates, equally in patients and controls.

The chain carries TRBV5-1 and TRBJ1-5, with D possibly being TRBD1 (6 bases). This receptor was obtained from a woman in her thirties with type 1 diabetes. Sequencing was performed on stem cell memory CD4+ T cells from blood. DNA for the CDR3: TGCGCCAGCAGCCTTGGGGGGGCGAGCAATCAGCCCCAGCATTTT. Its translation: CASSLGGASNQPQHF.